Each of the 3 T cell receptor beta chains below was sequenced from the same sample in a study of neurological immune-mediated disorders. TCRdb re-analysed the 5' RACE reads in MiXCR, keeping a single row per CDR3 protein. The sample carries 80,000 to 85,000 distinct CDR3 sequences, just over 2.5% recorded once. The source material was PBMCs. The source is a young woman with multiple sclerosis.

This clonotype was observed many times. The chain recombines TRBV5-1 with TRBJ1-1, with 10 bases fitting TRBD1. The CDR3 has 18 amino acids. Germline CDR1 is SGHRS and CDR2 is YFSETQ. The V and J ends lost 4 bases and 0 bases, in that order; junction bases with no gene match: 12. CDR3 residues: CASSLPRDRGSMNTEAFF. CDR3 DNA: TGCGCCAGCAGCCTCCCGAGGGACAGGGGTAGTATGAACACTGAAGCTTTCTTT.

At least ten counts were recorded for this clonotype. The gene calls are TRBV20-1 and TRBJ2-7; 7 positions agree with TRBD1. The CDR3 has 15 amino acids. The V gene's germline CDR1 is DFQATT and CDR2 SNEGSKA (reference sequence). The V segment lost 1 base and the J segment 5 bases; nucleotides outside the gene matches: 11. In DNA, the CDR3 is TGCAGTGCTAGAGTACCACACAGGGGTAGTCACGAGCAGTACTTC. Translating gives CSARVPHRGSHEQYF.

This clonotype has ten or more counts. J is TRBJ2-7 and V is TRBV7-9; 12 nucleotides match TRBD2. The CDR3 runs 19 residues. Germline loops: CDR1 SEHNR, CDR2 FQNEAQ (reference sequence). V lost 0 bases to trimming and J lost 1 base; unmatched junction nucleotides: 10. The CDR3 reads CASSLARGTGTSGSYEQYF. The CDR3 nucleotides are TGTGCCAGCAGCTTAGCTCGAGGGACGGGGACTAGCGGGTCCTACGAGCAGTACTTC.